Listed below are T cell receptor beta chains from one sample, sequenced in a study of T cells after yellow fever vaccination. Via MiXCR, TCRdb re-called the 5' RACE reads, giving one row per CDR3 protein. The sample has about 260,000 distinct CDR3 sequences; approximately 3.5% are singletons. Here the sequenced sample was PBMCs, taken 15 days after the yellow fever booster vaccination. The receptors originated from a man between 18 and 35 years old who received the YFV17D yellow fever vaccine. Each CDR3 is given with its conserved first and last residue. D genes are given only for firm matches. Size tells how often a clone was seen (once, few, many) or the class of an expanded clone, and some rows leave it out.

>NA|many|TRBJ2-5|TRBV5-1
TGCGCCAGCACCATCCTCGGGATACAAGAGACCCAGTACTTC
CASTILGIQETQYF
>NA|many|TRBJ1-1|TRBV29-1
TGCAGCGCACCGGAGGGTGGCACTGAAGCTTTCTTT
CSAPEGGTEAFF
>TRBD1|many|TRBJ2-6|TRBV30
TGTGCCTGGTCCCGGGACAGGTCCTCCTCTGGGGCCAACGTCCTGACTTTC
CAWSRDRSSSGANVLTF
>TRBD1|NA|TRBJ1-5|TRBV5-1
TGCGCCAGCAGCTTAGGACAGGGAGGGGATCAGCCCCAGCATTTT
CASSLGQGGDQPQHF
>NA|NA|TRBJ1-5|TRBV19
TGTGCCAGTAATGTTTTTGTCGGACAGCCCCAGCATTTT
CASNVFVGQPQHF
>TRBD1|many|TRBJ2-7|TRBV6-6
TGTGCCAGCAGTACCCGGACAGGGGTAATGGAGCAGTACTTC
CASSTRTGVMEQYF
>NA|many|TRBJ1-1|TRBV19
TGTGCCAGTAGTATAAACTGGAACACTGAAGCTTTCTTT
CASSINWNTEAFF
>TRBD1|many|TRBJ1-4|TRBV5-1
TGCGCCAGCAGCTCGGGACAGGGGGCAATTAATGAAAAACTGTTTTTT
CASSSGQGAINEKLFF
>NA|NA|TRBJ2-6|TRBV5-5
TGTGCCAGCAGCTTGGCCTGGGGCTCTGGGGCCAACGTCCTGACTTTC
CASSLAWGSGANVLTF
>TRBD2|NA|TRBJ2-5|TRBV4-1
TGCGCCAGCAGCCGATCCCTAGCGGGGGGCCAAGAGACCCAGTACTTC
CASSRSLAGGQETQYF
>TRBD1|many|TRBJ2-7|TRBV7-2
TGTGCCAGCAGCTGGACAGGGGGGAAGAACTTATACGAGCAGTACTTC
CASSWTGGKNLYEQYF
>NA|many|TRBJ1-2|TRBV10-3
TGTGCCACCCGGTTCAGGGCGGAAGATGGCTACACCTTC
CATRFRAEDGYTF
>NA|many|TRBJ1-5|TRBV15
TGTGCCACCAGCAGTACAGGGAGCGGGCAGCCCCAGCATTTT
CATSSTGSGQPQHF
>NA|many|TRBJ1-2|TRBV2
TGTGCCAGCAGTCACCGGGCCCTGACTGCCGCCGGATATGGCTACACCTTC
CASSHRALTAAGYGYTF
>NA|many|TRBJ2-5|TRBV7-2
TGTGCCAGCAGCGGGGCCAAAAAAGAGACCCAGTACTTC
CASSGAKKETQYF
>NA|many|TRBJ2-5|TRBV5-1
TGCGCCAGCAGCGACCGACAGGTATCCCTCCAAGAGACCCAGTACTTC
CASSDRQVSLQETQYF
>TRBD2|many|TRBJ2-1|TRBV7-2
TGTGCCAGCAGGCCCTACTACGCGGGGGGGAAGGACGGGCTGTTCTTC
CASRPYYAGGKDGLFF
>NA|many|TRBJ2-2|TRBV2
TGTGCCAGCAGTGAACAGGGCCAGGGGTCCGGGGAGCTGTTTTTT
CASSEQGQGSGELFF
>TRBD1|many|TRBJ1-2|TRBV5-1
TGCGCCAGCAGCGGGGAGGCGACAGGGACAGTTCCCCCCTATGGCTACACCTTC
CASSGEATGTVPPYGYTF
>NA|many|TRBJ2-2|TRBV29-1
TGCAGCGTTTGGACAGGAGGGCCCGGGGAGCTGTTTTTT
CSVWTGGPGELFF
>TRBD1|many|TRBJ1-2|TRBV12-3/TRBV12-4
TGTGCCAGCAGTCGTCCCGGGACAGGGAAACCTGGCTACACCTTC
CASSRPGTGKPGYTF
>NA|NA|TRBJ2-3|TRBV19
TGTGCCAGTAGGGACAGTTATACGCAGTATTTT
CASRDSYTQYF
>NA|many|TRBJ2-3|TRBV5-1
TGCGCCAGCAGCTTGGCGGGACAAAGCACAGATACGCAGTATTTT
CASSLAGQSTDTQYF
>TRBD2|many|TRBJ2-1|TRBV24-1
TGTGCCACCACCGGCGGGGGAAACAATGAGCAGTTCTTC
CATTGGGNNEQFF
>TRBD1|many|TRBJ2-3|TRBV12-3/TRBV12-4
TGTGCCAGCAGATACCGGGACAGTAACACAGATACGCAGTATTTT
CASRYRDSNTDTQYF
>NA|many|TRBJ2-5|TRBV6-2/TRBV6-3
TGTGCCAGCAAAAACCCGGGGTACCAAGAGACCCAGTACTTC
CASKNPGYQETQYF
>NA|many|TRBJ2-1|TRBV5-1
TGCGCCAGCAGCTTGTATCAGCCGGTAGACGGGGCCAGCTCCTACAATGAGCAGTTCTTC
CASSLYQPVDGASSYNEQFF
>NA|NA|TRBJ2-3|TRBV5-1
TGCGCCAGCAGCCCGAAGGGGGGCCCTCCTGGCACTGATTCGCAGTATTTT
CASSPKGGPPGTDSQYF